The 6 T cell receptor beta chains below were found in one sample sequenced in a study of monozygotic twins with cystic fibrosis. Only in-frame clones appear in the TCRdb table, and some are missing; sequencing was by immunoSEQ multiplex PCR. The sample consists of roughly 35,000 clones, roughly 84% of them appearing once. The sample comprised blood. All receptors derive from a girl aged 2-10 years with cystic fibrosis.

This clone appeared a single time. The chain recombines TRBV7-8 with TRBJ2-7; 11 bases align to TRBD1. The CDR3 totals 14 residues. The V gene's germline CDR1 is SGHVS and CDR2 FQNEAQ. With V trimmed by 6 bases and J by 6 bases, 7 bases remained unmatched. The CDR3 region has the DNA TGTGCCAGCAGAGGTGGACAGGGGGCGGGCGAGCAGTACTTC. It codes for CASRGGQGAGEQYF.

The gene calls are TRBV27 and TRBJ1-2, with 7 nucleotides matching TRBD1. This CDR3 has 15 amino acids. The germline V gene encodes CDR1 MNHEY and CDR2 SMNVEV (reference sequence). V lost 1 base, J lost 4 bases, and 6 bases stayed unmatched. CDR3 DNA: TGTGCCAGCAGTTTATATCCGGACAGGCCCTATGGCTACACCTTC. This gives the protein CASSLYPDRPYGYTF.

The chain combines TRBV7-6 with TRBJ2-7; 7 bases map to TRBD1. This CDR3 comprises 13 residues. Trimming removed 5 bases from V and 7 bases from J; junction bases left unmatched: 8. Germline lookup yields CDR1 SGHVS and CDR2 FNYEAQ. CDR3 protein: CASSMDRTREQYF. DNA for the CDR3: TGTGCCAGCAGCATGGACAGGACGCGGGAGCAGTACTTC.

The chain uses TRBV5-1 and TRBJ1-3; D might be TRBD1 (6 bases). CDR3 length: 15 residues. V lost 7 bases and J lost 0, with 14 bases in between. Per germline, CDR1 SGHRS and CDR2 YFSETQ. This chain's CDR3 is CASAAGEISGNTIYF. DNA of the CDR3: TGCGCCAGCGCGGCAGGGGAGATCTCTGGAAACACCATATATTTT.

This clone came up a few times. V is TRBV7-3 and J is TRBJ1-2, with D perhaps matching TRBD1 (6 bases). CDR1 and CDR2 (germline): SGHTA, FQGTGA. Trimming cost V 5 bases and J 7 bases, with 23 bases left between them. This CDR3 has 16 amino acids. CDR3 nucleotide sequence: TGTGCCAGCAGCCTCCAGGACAGCCTCTTTTCTAGTGGCTACACCTTC. This sequence encodes CASSLQDSLFSSGYTF.

The gene calls are TRBV5-6 and TRBJ2-3; D possibly matches TRBD1 or TRBD2 (5 bases each). V was clipped by 4 bases and J by 1 base, with 7 bases between them. The CDR3 spans 13 residues. Germline assignment: CDR1 SGHDT and CDR2 YYEEEE. In DNA form, the CDR3 reads TGTGCCAGCAGCGTGGGGGGCACAGATACGCAGTATTTT. Translation gives CASSVGGTDTQYF.